Below, one T cell receptor (beta chain) is given with its context. This entry belongs to a study of cytomegalovirus exposure and HLA in healthy donors. Nominally healthy donors provided the samples, though records likely missed some immune exposures. The CDR3 length is 17 residues. The germline gives CDR1 SNHLY, CDR2 FYNNEI. The trim removed 6 bases at V and 4 bases at J, leaving 9 bases unmatched. Vbeta (60) and Jbeta (13) primers were used in the PCR. This table comes from immunoSEQ multiplex PCR, and its TCRdb copy is limited to in-frame clones, with some not included. The listing records under 40,000 clones.

Sequencing was carried out using PBMCs. This clonotype was sampled from a woman in her 40s in good health and CMV-seropositive. The chain carries TRBV2 and TRBJ2-6; the match to TRBD1 covers 10 bases. CDR3 sequence (DNA): TGTGCCAGCAGCCCGGGACAGGGGTTCTCCGGGGCCAACGTCCTGACTTTC. Its translation is CASSPGQGFSGANVLTF.